This entry is about one T cell receptor beta chain. Germline assignment: CDR1 SGHVS and CDR2 FQNEAQ. J gave up 7 bases and V 4 bases, and 7 bases lay outside the gene matches. CDR3 size: 15 residues. The sample belongs to a study of blood T cell repertoires in COVID-19. Sequencing used immunoSEQ multiplex PCR; TCRdb keeps in-frame clones, though not all of them. The table has 250,000 to 300,000 clones, 86% seen once. Source material: peripheral blood. The receptor was derived from a woman younger than 45 with COVID-19, enrolled during active disease. The chain has TRBV7-8 and TRBJ1-4, with 9 bases identical to TRBD1. The CDR3 sequence: CASSYQTGGSEKLFF. The CDR3 coding sequence is TGTGCCAGCAGCTATCAGACAGGGGGAAGTGAAAAACTGTTTTTT.